This T cell receptor (beta chain) was sequenced in a study of early T cells in non-severe SARS-CoV-2 infection. The overall study: The study sequenced bulk RNA from unsorted whole blood, with chains unpaired.

V was pared by 4 bases and J by 7 bases, with 2 bases between. Germline V CDR1 and CDR2: MNHNY, SVGAGI (reference sequence). CDR3 length: 11 residues. This clonotype showed up many times. Unique molecular identifiers were affixed to single, distinct cDNA molecules. From the 5' RACE reads, TCRdb called clonotypes with MiXCR, one entry per CDR3 protein. The table shows about 83,000 distinct CDR3 sequences, with approximately 14% occurring only once. The sequencing input was whole blood. The TCR originated in an adult who was a healthcare worker with PCR-confirmed SARS-CoV-2 infection or an uninfected control (not recorded which). The chain joins TRBV6-6 to TRBJ1-6; D gene unclear. The CDR3 protein is CASSLNSPLHF. In DNA form, the CDR3 reads TGTGCCAGCAGTTTAAATTCACCCCTCCACTTT.